A selection of T cell receptor beta chains follows, all from one sample in a study of graft-versus-host responses after intestinal transplantation. The assay was immunoSEQ multiplex PCR, and TCRdb's table has in-frame clones only and misses some. The sample contains 150,000 or so clones, 80% to 95% of which appear only once. Their specific antigens are unknown. Here the sequenced sample was unstimulated CD4+ T cells sorted from spleen or lymph node cells, taken before intestinal transplant. These receptors came from a human donor who received an intestinal transplant. CDR3s include the opening cysteine and the closing phenylalanine or tryptophan. The order of the fields is CDR3 protein, CDR3 DNA, V gene, J gene, clone size, D gene. The D gene is left open where the match is weak. Clone size is shown for a subset of rows, as once, few, many or a class of expanded clone.

CASSTRWTGGFSLGEAFF	TGTGCCAGTAGTACCCGGTGGACAGGGGGATTTTCATTAGGTGAAGCTTTCTTT	TRBV19	TRBJ1-1	NA	TRBD1
CASSYSGQLNTEAFF	TGTGCCAGCAGTTATTCCGGTCAGTTGAACACTGAAGCTTTCTTT	TRBV6-5	TRBJ1-1	once	NA
CASSQTSGKLYNEQFF	TGTGCCAGCAGCCAGACTAGCGGGAAGCTCTACAATGAGCAGTTCTTC	TRBV2	TRBJ2-1	NA	TRBD2
CASSLQREGQETQYF	TGTGCCAGCAGCTTGCAGCGGGAGGGCCAAGAGACCCAGTACTTC	TRBV5-5	TRBJ2-5	NA	TRBD2
CASSLGTGGNYGYTF	TGCGCCAGCAGCTTGGGGACAGGGGGCAACTATGGCTACACCTTC	TRBV5-1	TRBJ1-2	NA	TRBD1
CAWSVRGPNYGYTF	TGTGCCTGGAGTGTGAGGGGGCCTAACTATGGCTACACCTTC	TRBV30	TRBJ1-2	once	TRBD1
CASGPVDTQYF	TGCGCCAGCGGACCGGTGGATACGCAGTATTTT	TRBV5-1	TRBJ2-3	NA	NA
CASSFGQSLYGYTF	TGTGCCAGCAGTTTCGGACAGTCCCTCTATGGCTACACCTTC	TRBV6-5	TRBJ1-2	NA	NA
CASKDRVWYEQYF	TGTGCCAGCAAAGACAGGGTTTGGTACGAGCAGTACTTC	TRBV28	TRBJ2-7	NA	TRBD1
CASSPGRAPRNEQFF	TGTGCCAGCAGCCCAGGACGGGCGCCGAGAAATGAGCAGTTCTTC	TRBV5-8	TRBJ2-1	NA	NA
CASSSDKKQETQYF	TGTGCCAGTAGTTCCGACAAAAAACAAGAGACCCAGTACTTC	TRBV19	TRBJ2-5	NA	NA
CASSPNSYEQYF	TGTGCCAGCTCACCAAACAGCTACGAGCAGTACTTC	TRBV18	TRBJ2-7	few	NA
CASSLVRGGQLNTEAFF	TGCGCCAGCAGCTTGGTCAGGGGCGGCCAATTGAACACTGAAGCTTTCTTT	TRBV5-1	TRBJ1-1	NA	NA
CASSPNTGAAYNEQFF	TGTGCCAGCTCACCAAATACGGGAGCCGCTTACAATGAGCAGTTCTTC	TRBV18	TRBJ2-1	NA	NA
CASSKAQGYHEQYF	TGTGCCAGCAGTAAAGCACAGGGGTACCACGAGCAGTACTTC	TRBV2	TRBJ2-7	NA	TRBD1
CASSEITDTQYF	TGTGCCAGCAGCGAGATCACAGATACGCAGTATTTT	TRBV7-8	TRBJ2-3	NA	NA
CAWSVGQAKTQYF	TGTGCCTGGAGTGTAGGGCAGGCAAAGACCCAGTACTTC	TRBV30	TRBJ2-5	NA	NA
CASSRTGPLAYEQYF	TGCGCCAGCAGCCGAACGGGTCCCCTCGCCTACGAGCAGTACTTC	TRBV4-1	TRBJ2-7	NA	NA
CASSTLGGFSYNEQFF	TGTGCCAGTAGTACCCTGGGAGGTTTCTCCTACAATGAGCAGTTCTTC	TRBV19	TRBJ2-1	NA	NA
CASSQTGAEQYF	TGTGCCAGCAGCCAGACCGGCGCCGAGCAGTACTTC	TRBV7-2	TRBJ2-7	NA	NA
CASSGGTNTGELFF	TGTGCCAGCAGCGGGGGAACGAACACCGGGGAGCTGTTTTTT	TRBV2	TRBJ2-2	NA	NA
CASRSGRANEQFF	TGTGCCAGCCGAAGCGGGAGGGCCAATGAGCAGTTCTTC	TRBV6-5	TRBJ2-1	NA	TRBD2
CASEWRPNQPQHF	TGTGCCAGCGAGTGGAGGCCCAATCAGCCCCAGCATTTT	TRBV5-8	TRBJ1-5	NA	NA
CSVGLSGTDTQYF	TGCAGCGTTGGTTTAAGCGGCACAGATACGCAGTATTTT	TRBV29-1	TRBJ2-3	NA	NA
CASNPGTRYNEQFF	TGTGCCAGTAACCCCGGGACTAGATACAATGAGCAGTTCTTC	TRBV19	TRBJ2-1	NA	TRBD2
CASSLPSRSYEQYF	TGCGCCAGCAGCTTGCCTAGTCGTTCCTACGAGCAGTACTTC	TRBV5-1	TRBJ2-7	NA	NA
CASSLDRSVISGLDEQYF	TGTGCCAGCAGCTTAGATCGTTCAGTTATATCGGGTCTCGACGAGCAGTACTTC	TRBV11-2	TRBJ2-7	NA	NA
CAGGGGIYNEQFF	TGTGCTGGGGGGGGCGGAATATACAATGAGCAGTTCTTC	TRBV10-3	TRBJ2-1	NA	NA
CASSPSPFSEQYF	TGTGCCAGCAGCCCATCCCCGTTTTCCGAGCAGTACTTC	TRBV7-2	TRBJ2-7	NA	NA
CSVAPGTSGRILSYEQYF	TGCAGCGTGGCTCCCGGGACTAGCGGGAGGATCCTCTCCTACGAGCAGTACTTC	TRBV29-1	TRBJ2-7	NA	TRBD2
CASSIGGTAYNEQFF	TGTGCCAGTAGTATCGGCGGGACGGCCTACAATGAGCAGTTCTTC	TRBV19	TRBJ2-1	NA	NA
CASSQIAGGSEQYF	TGCGCCAGCAGCCAAATCGCGGGAGGCTCCGAGCAGTACTTC	TRBV4-1	TRBJ2-7	NA	TRBD2
CASSSSGLADNEQFF	TGTGCCAGCAGTTCCTCGGGACTAGCTGACAATGAGCAGTTCTTC	TRBV6-5	TRBJ2-1	NA	TRBD2
CASSPWASGNYEQYF	TGTGCCAGCTCACCGTGGGCTAGCGGAAACTACGAGCAGTACTTC	TRBV18	TRBJ2-7	NA	TRBD2
CASSLASGVGYGYTF	TGTGCCAGCAGCTTGGCCTCCGGGGTTGGGTATGGCTACACCTTC	TRBV5-4	TRBJ1-2	NA	NA
CATHSGNTIYF	TGTGCCACGCATTCTGGAAACACCATATATTTT	TRBV6-1	TRBJ1-3	NA	NA
CAWKWVNTEAFF	TGTGCCTGGAAGTGGGTGAACACTGAAGCTTTCTTT	TRBV30	TRBJ1-1	NA	NA
CASSFTRGNSPLHF	TGTGCCAGCAGTTTTACCAGGGGGAATTCACCCCTCCACTTT	TRBV28	TRBJ1-6	NA	TRBD1
CASSARQGTEAFF	TGTGCCAGTAGTGCACGACAGGGGACTGAAGCTTTCTTT	TRBV19	TRBJ1-1	NA	TRBD1
CASSLFGTGDQDYEQYF	TGTGCCAGCAGCTTATTCGGGACAGGGGATCAAGACTACGAGCAGTACTTC	TRBV11-3	TRBJ2-7	NA	TRBD1